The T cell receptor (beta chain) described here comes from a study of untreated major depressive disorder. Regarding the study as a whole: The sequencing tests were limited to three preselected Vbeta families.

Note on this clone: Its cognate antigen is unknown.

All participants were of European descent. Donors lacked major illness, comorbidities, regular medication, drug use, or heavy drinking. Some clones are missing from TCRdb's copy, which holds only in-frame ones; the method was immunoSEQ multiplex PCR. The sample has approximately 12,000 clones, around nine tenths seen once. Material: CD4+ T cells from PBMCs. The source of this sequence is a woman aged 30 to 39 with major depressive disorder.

The CDR3, as DNA: TGCAGGACAGGTCTGGTGGAGCAGTACTTC. As protein: CRTGLVEQYF. The rearrangement uses TRBV10-1 and TRBJ2-7, with 7 bases that match TRBD1. From germline, CDR1 is WNHNN and CDR2 SYGVQD (reference sequence). The CDR3 runs 10 residues.